These T cell receptor beta chains were read from a single sample in a study of T cells in Graves' hyperthyroidism and ophthalmopathy. TCRdb re-derived calls from the multiplex PCR reads in MiXCR, one entry per CDR3 protein. In the table there are hundreds of thousands of distinct CDR3 sequences, 12% to 15% of which are singletons. Sequenced sample: blood. The receptors shown here come from a woman between 18 and 29 years old with Graves' hyperthyroidism. Each CDR3 is given with its conserved first and last residue. D genes are given only for firm matches. A row's size may be missing; if present it is once, few, many or a size class.

v_call,j_call,clone_size,d_call,cdr3_aa,cdr3_nt
TRBV7-9,TRBJ2-1,many,-,CAGRRGDEQFF,TGTGCCGGGCGGAGGGGTGATGAGCAGTTCTTC
TRBV5-6,TRBJ2-7,-,TRBD2,CASTARWREIREQYF,TGTGCCAGCACCGCCCGTTGGCGGGAGATAAGGGAGCAGTACTTC
TRBV11-2,TRBJ2-1,many,TRBD1,CASSSSGTGKVNEQFF,TGTGCCAGCAGCTCGTCCGGGACAGGGAAAGTTAATGAGCAGTTCTTC
TRBV20-1,TRBJ2-5,many,-,CSASFRAGETQYF,TGCAGTGCTAGTTTCCGGGCCGGGGAGACCCAGTACTTC
TRBV7-9,TRBJ2-1,many,TRBD1,CASSLAKSGQVRGEQFF,TGTGCCAGCAGCTTAGCCAAATCGGGACAGGTCCGTGGCGAGCAGTTCTTC
TRBV11-2,TRBJ2-1,many,TRBD2,CASSLDRTSGGGEQFF,TGTGCCAGCAGCTTAGATCGGACTAGCGGGGGGGGTGAGCAGTTCTTC
TRBV12-3/TRBV12-4,TRBJ2-2,many,-,CASSYYRTGELFF,TGTGCCAGCAGTTATTACCGCACCGGGGAGCTGTTTTTT
TRBV10-3,TRBJ1-3,many,-,CANRQDPGNTIYF,TGTGCCAACCGACAGGATCCTGGAAACACCATATATTTT
TRBV3-1,TRBJ2-2,-,-,CASSQVKGTGELFF,TGTGCCAGCAGCCAAGTAAAAGGCACCGGGGAGCTGTTTTTT
TRBV19,TRBJ2-7,few,TRBD2,CASSIWTSGGEQYF,TGTGCCAGTAGTATTTGGACTAGCGGGGGCGAGCAGTACTTC
TRBV30,TRBJ2-3,many,-,CACPYSSDTQYF,TGTGCCTGCCCATATTCATCAGATACGCAGTATTTT
TRBV24-1,TRBJ2-1,-,-,CATSDTYNEQFF,TGTGCCACCAGTGATACCTACAATGAGCAGTTCTTC
TRBV27,TRBJ1-1,many,TRBD1,CASKYRGDTEAFF,TGTGCCAGCAAATACAGGGGGGACACTGAAGCTTTCTTT
TRBV28,TRBJ2-2,few,-,CASSSLPPNTGELFF,TGTGCCAGCAGTTCGCTCCCACCGAACACCGGGGAGCTGTTTTTT
TRBV24-1,TRBJ2-2,few,-,CATSVRVATGELFF,TGTGCCACCAGTGTCCGGGTTGCCACCGGGGAGCTGTTTTTT
TRBV28,TRBJ2-2,-,-,CASSRVVTGELFF,TGTGCCAGCAGCAGGGTGGTCACCGGGGAGCTGTTTTTT
TRBV6-1,TRBJ1-1,-,-,CASSESRVLNTEAFF,TGTGCCAGCAGTGAAAGTCGGGTCCTGAACACTGAAGCTTTCTTT
TRBV6-5,TRBJ1-1,many,-,CASSYSILSNTEAFF,TGTGCCAGCAGTTACTCGATATTATCAAACACTGAAGCTTTCTTT
TRBV27,TRBJ2-1,many,TRBD2,CASRPLTSGISYEQFF,TGTGCCAGCAGACCCCTCACTAGCGGGATAAGCTATGAGCAGTTCTTC
TRBV29-1,TRBJ2-3,-,-,CSVAKGSGTDTQYF,TGCAGCGTAGCTAAAGGGTCTGGGACAGATACGCAGTATTTT